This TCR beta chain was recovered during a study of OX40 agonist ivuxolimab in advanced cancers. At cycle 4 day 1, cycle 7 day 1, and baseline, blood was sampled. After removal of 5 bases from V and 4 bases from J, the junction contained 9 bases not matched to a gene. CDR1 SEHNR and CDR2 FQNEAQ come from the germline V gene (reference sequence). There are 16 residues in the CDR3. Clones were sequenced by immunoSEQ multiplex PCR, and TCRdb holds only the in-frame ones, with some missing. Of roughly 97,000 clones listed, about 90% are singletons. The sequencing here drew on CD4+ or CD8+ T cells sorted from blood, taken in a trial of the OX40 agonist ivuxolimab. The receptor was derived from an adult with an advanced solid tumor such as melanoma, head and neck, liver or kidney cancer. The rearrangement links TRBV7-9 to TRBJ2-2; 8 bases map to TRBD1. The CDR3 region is CASSPPRQGRTGELFF. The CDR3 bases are TGTGCCAGCAGCCCCCCTAGACAGGGGCGCACCGGGGAGCTGTTTTTT.